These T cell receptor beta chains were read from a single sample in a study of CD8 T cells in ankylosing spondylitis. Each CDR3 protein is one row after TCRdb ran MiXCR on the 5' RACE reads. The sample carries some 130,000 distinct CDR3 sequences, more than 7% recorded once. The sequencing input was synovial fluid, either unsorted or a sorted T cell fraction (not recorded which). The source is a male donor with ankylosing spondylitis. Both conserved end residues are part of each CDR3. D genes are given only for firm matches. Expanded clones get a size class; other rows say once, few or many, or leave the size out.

CDR3nt: TGCAGCGTTGATTGGACTAGCGGGAGTGGGGAGACCCAGTACTTC
CDR3aa: CSVDWTSGSGETQYF
d_gene: TRBD2
v_gene: TRBV29-1
abundance: many
j_gene: TRBJ2-5

CDR3nt: TGCAGTGCTAGAATTCTAGCGGGAGATTCCGGGGAGCTGTTTTTT
CDR3aa: CSARILAGDSGELFF
d_gene: TRBD2
v_gene: TRBV20-1
abundance: few
j_gene: TRBJ2-2

CDR3nt: TGTGCCAGCGCCGACAGAAACTATGGCTACACCTTC
CDR3aa: CASADRNYGYTF
d_gene: .
v_gene: TRBV12-3/TRBV12-4
abundance: many
j_gene: TRBJ1-2

CDR3nt: TGTGCCAGCAGTTACATGGGGACTACAACCGGGGAGCTGTTTTTT
CDR3aa: CASSYMGTTTGELFF
d_gene: TRBD2
v_gene: TRBV6-5
abundance: .
j_gene: TRBJ2-2

CDR3nt: TGTGCCAGCAGCCGACAGGGACCTAACATTCAGTACTTC
CDR3aa: CASSRQGPNIQYF
d_gene: TRBD1
v_gene: TRBV28
abundance: .
j_gene: TRBJ2-4

CDR3nt: TGTGCCAGCAGTCCTATGACTAGCGGGACCCCCTACGAGCAGTACTTC
CDR3aa: CASSPMTSGTPYEQYF
d_gene: TRBD2
v_gene: TRBV6-1
abundance: many
j_gene: TRBJ2-7

CDR3nt: TGTGCCAGCAGCTTACGGGGGAACACAGATACGCAGTATTTT
CDR3aa: CASSLRGNTDTQYF
d_gene: .
v_gene: TRBV7-2
abundance: .
j_gene: TRBJ2-3

CDR3nt: TGCAGCCACGAGGGGAGAGATACGCAGTATTTT
CDR3aa: CSHEGRDTQYF
d_gene: .
v_gene: TRBV29-1
abundance: many
j_gene: TRBJ2-3

CDR3nt: TGTGCCAGCAGCCAAGCCGGGACAGGAGTCACCGGGGAGCTGTTTTTT
CDR3aa: CASSQAGTGVTGELFF
d_gene: TRBD1
v_gene: TRBV4-2
abundance: many
j_gene: TRBJ2-2

CDR3nt: TGTGCCAGCAGCTTATCGCTTTTCTGGGGCTACACCTTC
CDR3aa: CASSLSLFWGYTF
d_gene: .
v_gene: TRBV7-2
abundance: many
j_gene: TRBJ1-2

CDR3nt: TGTGCCTGGCACAGGGGGTTCACTGAAGCTTTCTTT
CDR3aa: CAWHRGFTEAFF
d_gene: TRBD1
v_gene: TRBV30
abundance: .
j_gene: TRBJ1-1

CDR3nt: TGTGCCAGCAGCCAGGAACAGCGGGAGGATACGCAGTATTTT
CDR3aa: CASSQEQREDTQYF
d_gene: TRBD2
v_gene: TRBV4-2
abundance: few
j_gene: TRBJ2-3

CDR3nt: TGCAGTGCTAGAGAGGACAGGGTACAAGGCTACACCTTC
CDR3aa: CSAREDRVQGYTF
d_gene: TRBD1
v_gene: TRBV20-1
abundance: many
j_gene: TRBJ1-2

CDR3nt: TGTGCCAGCAGCTTGGGAAGGAGCTCTGGAAACACCATATATTTT
CDR3aa: CASSLGRSSGNTIYF
d_gene: .
v_gene: TRBV5-8
abundance: many
j_gene: TRBJ1-3

CDR3nt: TGTGCCACCAGCAGAGATTATAATTCACCCCTCCACTTT
CDR3aa: CATSRDYNSPLHF
d_gene: .
v_gene: TRBV15
abundance: few
j_gene: TRBJ1-6

CDR3nt: TGTGCCAGCAGCTTAAGGGCCTCCACCGGGGAGCTGTTTTTT
CDR3aa: CASSLRASTGELFF
d_gene: .
v_gene: TRBV7-3
abundance: .
j_gene: TRBJ2-2

CDR3nt: TGTGCCATCAGCCCCGGGAACACAGATACGCAGTATTTT
CDR3aa: CAISPGNTDTQYF
d_gene: .
v_gene: TRBV4-2
abundance: few
j_gene: TRBJ2-3

CDR3nt: TGCAGTGCTAGACCCCCCGGAGGGGGGCAACTTCGTCTCTTTACTGAAGCTTTCTTT
CDR3aa: CSARPPGGGQLRLFTEAFF
d_gene: .
v_gene: TRBV20-1
abundance: many
j_gene: TRBJ1-1

CDR3nt: TGCAGTGCTAGAGATTGGGGGTCGCGAAGCTCCTACGAGCAGTACTTC
CDR3aa: CSARDWGSRSSYEQYF
d_gene: .
v_gene: TRBV20-1
abundance: many
j_gene: TRBJ2-7

CDR3nt: TGTGCCTGGAGTACCGGGACTAGCGTTTTCTTC
CDR3aa: CAWSTGTSVFF
d_gene: TRBD2
v_gene: TRBV30
abundance: few
j_gene: TRBJ2-1

CDR3nt: TGTGCCATAAGACGGGGGGGGACCTCCTACGAGCAGTACTTC
CDR3aa: CAIRRGGTSYEQYF
d_gene: TRBD2
v_gene: TRBV10-3
abundance: few
j_gene: TRBJ2-7

CDR3nt: TGCGCCAGCAGCCAAGAAAGGGTCCCCGGAAACACCATATATTTT
CDR3aa: CASSQERVPGNTIYF
d_gene: .
v_gene: TRBV4-3
abundance: many
j_gene: TRBJ1-3

CDR3nt: TGTGCCAGCAGCCAAAGGGACGGCCGCTCTGGGGCCAACGTCCTGACTTTC
CDR3aa: CASSQRDGRSGANVLTF
d_gene: .
v_gene: TRBV11-2
abundance: .
j_gene: TRBJ2-6

CDR3nt: TGTGCCAGCAGCCTGAGGGGGGAGAACACTGAAGCTTTCTTT
CDR3aa: CASSLRGENTEAFF
d_gene: .
v_gene: TRBV7-8
abundance: .
j_gene: TRBJ1-1

CDR3nt: TGTGCCAGCAGCTTATATAGCGGGAGTTACGAGCAGTACTTC
CDR3aa: CASSLYSGSYEQYF
d_gene: TRBD2
v_gene: TRBV7-2
abundance: many
j_gene: TRBJ2-7

CDR3nt: TGTGCCAGCATCCGACAGATAAACACTGAAGCTTTCTTT
CDR3aa: CASIRQINTEAFF
d_gene: .
v_gene: TRBV7-2
abundance: many
j_gene: TRBJ1-1

CDR3nt: TGTGCCAGCAGTCGTTACGCCGGGACTCACCAAGAGACCCAGTACTTC
CDR3aa: CASSRYAGTHQETQYF
d_gene: .
v_gene: TRBV11-1
abundance: .
j_gene: TRBJ2-5

CDR3nt: TGTGCCAGCAGTTACGTAGACAGGGGGACTGAAGCTTTCTTT
CDR3aa: CASSYVDRGTEAFF
d_gene: TRBD1
v_gene: TRBV12-3/TRBV12-4
abundance: many
j_gene: TRBJ1-1

CDR3nt: TGTGCCAGCAGTTACCACTTGGCCGCAGATACGCAGTATTTT
CDR3aa: CASSYHLAADTQYF
d_gene: .
v_gene: TRBV5-5
abundance: .
j_gene: TRBJ2-3

CDR3nt: TGTGCCAGCACCCCGGCTGACCCCCCAGATACGCAGTATTTT
CDR3aa: CASTPADPPDTQYF
d_gene: .
v_gene: TRBV9
abundance: .
j_gene: TRBJ2-3

CDR3nt: TGTGCCGTAGGGGACAGGTTTGTTCGCGGGGAGCTGTTTTTT
CDR3aa: CAVGDRFVRGELFF
d_gene: TRBD1
v_gene: TRBV19
abundance: .
j_gene: TRBJ2-2

CDR3nt: TGTGCCAGCAGCCCGAAGACAGGGGACACCGGGGAGCTGTTTTTT
CDR3aa: CASSPKTGDTGELFF
d_gene: TRBD1
v_gene: TRBV6-1
abundance: few
j_gene: TRBJ2-2

CDR3nt: TGCAGTGTCCAGACAGTCAACTATGGCTACACCTTC
CDR3aa: CSVQTVNYGYTF
d_gene: .
v_gene: TRBV20-1
abundance: many
j_gene: TRBJ1-2

CDR3nt: TGTGCCAGCAGCGCCCCCGACAGGCAAAGATCCGGCTACACCTTC
CDR3aa: CASSAPDRQRSGYTF
d_gene: .
v_gene: TRBV28
abundance: .
j_gene: TRBJ1-2

CDR3nt: TGTGCCAGCAGCCGAGGCTTGGCGGGGGGCACAGATACGCAGTATTTT
CDR3aa: CASSRGLAGGTDTQYF
d_gene: TRBD2
v_gene: TRBV11-3
abundance: few
j_gene: TRBJ2-3

CDR3nt: TGTGCCAGCAGCCTCCCGGGGAGCGAGACCAAAAACATTCAGTACTTC
CDR3aa: CASSLPGSETKNIQYF
d_gene: .
v_gene: TRBV7-2
abundance: .
j_gene: TRBJ2-4

CDR3nt: TGCGCCAGCAGCTTATCCGTGACAGGGGGTTTTTCACCCCTCCACTTT
CDR3aa: CASSLSVTGGFSPLHF
d_gene: TRBD1
v_gene: TRBV5-1
abundance: .
j_gene: TRBJ1-6

CDR3nt: TGTGCCAGCAGGACAACAGGTTTATCCTACAATGAGCAGTTCTTC
CDR3aa: CASRTTGLSYNEQFF
d_gene: .
v_gene: TRBV28
abundance: .
j_gene: TRBJ2-1

CDR3nt: TGTGCCAGCATCCCTCTCGGGGAGGTCCACACTGAAGCTTTCTTT
CDR3aa: CASIPLGEVHTEAFF
d_gene: .
v_gene: TRBV6-2/TRBV6-3
abundance: few
j_gene: TRBJ1-1

CDR3nt: TGTGCCAGCAGTTACACAGGGGGCTACGAGCAGTACTTC
CDR3aa: CASSYTGGYEQYF
d_gene: TRBD1
v_gene: TRBV6-2/TRBV6-3
abundance: .
j_gene: TRBJ2-7

CDR3nt: TGTGCCAGCAGCATGAGACAAGCCATGTCCGGGGAGCTGTTTTTT
CDR3aa: CASSMRQAMSGELFF
d_gene: .
v_gene: TRBV5-6
abundance: .
j_gene: TRBJ2-2

CDR3nt: TGCAGTGCTTTCCAACGACAGGTCAGCTCCTACGAGCAGTACTTC
CDR3aa: CSAFQRQVSSYEQYF
d_gene: .
v_gene: TRBV20-1
abundance: many
j_gene: TRBJ2-7

CDR3nt: TGTGCCAGCAGCTTAGGGGCGGGGGGGCCGACAGATACGCAGTATTTT
CDR3aa: CASSLGAGGPTDTQYF
d_gene: TRBD2
v_gene: TRBV7-2
abundance: many
j_gene: TRBJ2-3

CDR3nt: TGCGCCAGCGTACAATCCAGGGGCTCCTACAATGAGCAGTTCTTC
CDR3aa: CASVQSRGSYNEQFF
d_gene: .
v_gene: TRBV5-1
abundance: many
j_gene: TRBJ2-1

CDR3nt: TGTGCCAGCAGCTCCCCAGACAGGGGGGCCGGCCAGCCCCAGCATTTT
CDR3aa: CASSSPDRGAGQPQHF
d_gene: TRBD1
v_gene: TRBV7-2
abundance: few
j_gene: TRBJ1-5

CDR3nt: TGTGCCAGCAGCCAGCGTGGACAGGGGGCAAGGAACACTGAAGCTTTCTTT
CDR3aa: CASSQRGQGARNTEAFF
d_gene: TRBD1
v_gene: TRBV28
abundance: many
j_gene: TRBJ1-1

CDR3nt: TGTGCCAGCAGCCCAGGGCTCACCAACTATGGCTACACCTTC
CDR3aa: CASSPGLTNYGYTF
d_gene: .
v_gene: TRBV9
abundance: few
j_gene: TRBJ1-2

CDR3nt: TGCAGCGTTGAGCGGTGGGCGGTGGCAGATACGCAGTATTTT
CDR3aa: CSVERWAVADTQYF
d_gene: .
v_gene: TRBV29-1
abundance: many
j_gene: TRBJ2-3

CDR3nt: TGCAGCGTTGAAGTACAACGGGGAGGCGTTGGAGCTTTCTTT
CDR3aa: CSVEVQRGGVGAFF
d_gene: .
v_gene: TRBV29-1
abundance: .
j_gene: TRBJ1-1

CDR3nt: TGTGCCAGCAGTGAGGAAGTAAAGGGGTATAATTCACCCCTCCACTTT
CDR3aa: CASSEEVKGYNSPLHF
d_gene: .
v_gene: TRBV25-1
abundance: many
j_gene: TRBJ1-6

CDR3nt: TGTGCCAGCAGCTTATGGGGGACGCAAGAGACCCAGTACTTC
CDR3aa: CASSLWGTQETQYF
d_gene: .
v_gene: TRBV7-9
abundance: .
j_gene: TRBJ2-5

CDR3nt: TGTGCCAGCAGTTATTGGGGCAGCGTGGACTACGAGCAGTACTTC
CDR3aa: CASSYWGSVDYEQYF
d_gene: .
v_gene: TRBV6-5
abundance: few
j_gene: TRBJ2-7

CDR3nt: TGTGCCAGCAGCGTAGAACGAGCGGGGGGCTCAGATACGCAGTATTTT
CDR3aa: CASSVERAGGSDTQYF
d_gene: TRBD2
v_gene: TRBV9
abundance: many
j_gene: TRBJ2-3

CDR3nt: TGTGCCAGCAGTTTATCCCCCAGGGGGAACACTGAAGCTTTCTTT
CDR3aa: CASSLSPRGNTEAFF
d_gene: .
v_gene: TRBV27
abundance: .
j_gene: TRBJ1-1

CDR3nt: TGTGCCAGCGAAGTGGCGGGGGGCGGTTCACCCCTCCACTTT
CDR3aa: CASEVAGGGSPLHF
d_gene: .
v_gene: TRBV3-1
abundance: .
j_gene: TRBJ1-6